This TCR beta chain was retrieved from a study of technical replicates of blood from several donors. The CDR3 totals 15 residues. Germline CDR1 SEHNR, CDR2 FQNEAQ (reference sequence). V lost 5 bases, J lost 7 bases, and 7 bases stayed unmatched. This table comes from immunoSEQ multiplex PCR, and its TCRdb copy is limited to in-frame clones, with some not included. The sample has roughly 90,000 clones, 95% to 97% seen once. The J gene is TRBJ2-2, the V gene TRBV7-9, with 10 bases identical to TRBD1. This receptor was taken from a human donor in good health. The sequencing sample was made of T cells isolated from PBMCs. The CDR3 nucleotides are TGTGCCAGCAGCCCGCGACAGGGGGCTGGCGGGGAGCTGTTTTTT. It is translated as CASSPRQGAGGELFF.